These 8 T cell receptor beta chains originate from one sample sequenced in a study of cytomegalovirus exposure and HLA in healthy donors. Both 60 Vbeta primers and 13 Jbeta primers went into the PCR. Here immunoSEQ multiplex PCR was the method, and the copy in TCRdb shows in-frame clones only, minus some. Of some 200,000 clones detected, approximately 80% appear once; the ten largest clones hold around 0.2%. Sequencing used PBMCs. These receptor sequences come from a girl between 2 and 10 years old in good health and CMV-seronegative.

This clone was recorded a few times. The chain recombines TRBV29-1 with TRBJ1-2; 10 bases are a match to TRBD1. Trimming at V came to 5 bases and at J to 8 bases, leaving 8 bases not matched to a gene. Germline CDR1 is SQVTM and CDR2 is ANQGSEA. The CDR3 length is 13 residues. The CDR3 sequence: CSVTVTGGGGYTF. CDR3 nucleotides: TGCAGCGTTACGGTGACAGGGGGCGGGGGCTACACCTTC.

This clone was seen only a few times. Written as DNA, the CDR3 is TGCAGCGTTGAAGGCCAGACCTACGAGCAGTACTTC. Protein: CSVEGQTYEQYF. V is TRBV29-1 and J is TRBJ2-7; D gene uncertain. Germline lookup yields CDR1 SQVTM and CDR2 ANQGSEA. CDR3 size: 12 residues. V was cut by 1 base and J by 2 bases, with 6 bases left in between.

The table lists this clone with a few counts. The J gene is TRBJ1-3, the V gene TRBV14, with D uncertain. The CDR3 is made up of 13 amino acids. Trimming pared 5 bases from V and 0 bases from J, leaving 5 bases between. Germline CDR1 reads SGHDN; CDR2 reads FVKESK. CDR3 in amino acids: CASSSYSGNTIYF. In DNA, the CDR3 is TGTGCCAGCAGCTCGTACTCTGGAAACACCATATATTTT. Looking up the rest from reference TRBV14 and TRBJ1-3 gives the full variable domain: EAGVTQFPSHSVIEKGQTVTLRCDPISGHDNLYWYRRVMGKEIKFLLHFVKESKQDESGMPNNRFLAERTGGTYSTLKVQPAELEDSGVYFCASSSYSGNTIYFGEGSWLTVV.

The genes are TRBV2 and TRBJ2-3; 9 positions match TRBD1. The trim removed 6 bases at V and 0 bases at J, leaving 10 bases unmatched. The CDR3 runs to 17 residues. Germline CDR1 and CDR2: SNHLY and FYNNEI. CDR3 sequence reads: CASRNTGGGSSTDTQYF. CDR3 bases: TGTGCCAGCAGGAACACAGGGGGCGGATCTAGCACAGATACGCAGTATTTT.

This chain joins TRBV30 and TRBJ1-5, with 7 bases matching TRBD1. This CDR3 comprises 15 residues. Germline V lookup: CDR1 GTSNPN, CDR2 SVGIG (reference sequence). V lost 5 bases, J lost 2 bases, and 9 bases stayed unmatched. The CDR3 sequence: CAWGLQGNGNQPQHF. DNA for the CDR3: TGTGCCTGGGGGCTACAGGGGAATGGCAATCAGCCCCAGCATTTT.

The chain is built from TRBV5-1 and TRBJ2-7, with TRBD2 identical over 7 bases. Losses at the gene ends were 0 bases for V and 2 bases for J; bases not matched to a gene: 5. The germline V gene has CDR1 SGHRS and CDR2 YFSETQ. CDR3 size: 15 residues. CDR3 nucleotides: TGCGCCAGCAGCTTGGTGTCGGGACTAACCTACGAGCAGTACTTC. Translation: CASSLVSGLTYEQYF.

The V call is TRBV6-4, the J call TRBJ2-3; possible D gene TRBD1, 6 bases. V was cut by 5 bases and J by 5 bases, with 11 bases left in between. There are 13 residues in the CDR3. The germline V gene has CDR1 MRHNA and CDR2 SNTAGT. The CDR3 here is CASSPSGEDTQYF. DNA for the CDR3: TGTGCCAGCAGTCCCTCAGGGGAAGATACGCAGTATTTT.

The rearrangement uses TRBV7-2 and TRBJ1-6; D ambiguous. This CDR3 is 13 amino acids long. The V gene's germline CDR1 is SGHTA and CDR2 FQGNSA. Trimming shortened V by 3 bases and J by 8 bases, and 8 bases separated the two germline ends. The CDR3 DNA follows: TGTGCCAGCAGCTTTGGGCGTTATTCACCCCTCCACTTT. Translation gives CASSFGRYSPLHF.